The 8 T cell receptor beta chains below all came from one sample that was sequenced in a study of control samples from healthy donors and cancer patients. The data were produced by immunoSEQ multiplex PCR, yet TCRdb's version contains in-frame clones alone and is incomplete. Found here are 130,000 to 150,000 clones, over 90% of them singletons; the top ten hold approximately 14%. The sample consisted of PBMCs. These receptors all stem from a man between 60 and 75 years old with colorectal cancer.

The genes are TRBV3-1 (or the pseudogene TRBV3-2) and TRBJ1-4, with TRBD1 as a possible D gene (6 bases). The CDR3 is 15 residues long. Per the germline V gene, CDR1 is LGHDT and CDR2 is YNNKEL (reference sequence). The V end was cut by 4 bases, the J end by 5 bases, with 14 bases between. CDR3 bases: TGTGCCAGCAGCCCGACAGGATTTCGGAATGAAAAACTGTTTTTT. Its translation is CASSPTGFRNEKLFF.

V and J are TRBV7-8 and TRBJ1-5; 7 positions match TRBD1. The V gene end was trimmed by 0 bases and the J gene end by 0 bases; junction bases not matched to a gene: 5. This CDR3 has 17 amino acids. CDR1 is SGHVS and CDR2 is FQNEAQ in the germline V gene. The CDR3 spells CASSLARDSSSNQPQHF. The CDR3 coding sequence is TGTGCCAGCAGCTTAGCACGGGACAGCTCTAGCAATCAGCCCCAGCATTTT.

The chain employs TRBV5-4 and TRBJ1-2; D perhaps matches TRBD1 (5 bases). Looked up from germline, CDR1 is SGHNT and CDR2 is YYREEE (reference sequence). The CDR3 runs 14 residues. Deletions cut 1 base from V and 4 bases from J, with 11 bases between. Here the CDR3 reads CASSLWGVLYGYTF. The CDR3 nucleotides read TGTGCCAGCAGCTTGTGGGGGGTCCTCTATGGCTACACCTTC.

This chain links TRBV7-2 with TRBJ1-5, with a weak D call TRBD1 (6 bases). The germline V gene has CDR1 SGHTA and CDR2 FQGNSA. V gave up 3 bases and J gave up 3 bases, with 6 bases separating them. The CDR3 covers 13 residues. The CDR3 region has the DNA TGTGCCAGCAGCTTGGGACACAATCAGCCCCAGCATTTT. This translates into CASSLGHNQPQHF.

The V call is TRBV20-1, the J call TRBJ2-1; D is undetermined. Germline V CDR1 and CDR2: DFQATT, SNEGSKA (reference sequence). The CDR3 runs to 11 residues. V gave up 3 bases and J gave up 2 bases, with 2 bases separating them. The CDR3 DNA follows: TGCAGTGCTAGCCCCTACAATGAGCAGTTCTTC. Translated, it gives CSASPYNEQFF.

The genes are TRBV7-2 and TRBJ2-2, with D perhaps matching TRBD1 (6 bases). Trimming took 5 bases from V and 6 from J, leaving 13 bases between them. The V gene's germline CDR1 is SGHTA and CDR2 FQGNSA. The CDR3 loop spans 14 amino acids. CDR3 amino acids: CASSPIQGAGELFF. CDR3 sequence (DNA): TGTGCCAGCAGCCCAATACAGGGTGCCGGGGAGCTGTTTTTT.

The rearrangement uses TRBV3-1 (or the pseudogene TRBV3-2) and TRBJ1-1; tentatively, D is TRBD1 (5 bases). The V gene's germline CDR1 is LGHDT and CDR2 YNNKEL (reference sequence). Trimming removed 6 bases at V and 5 bases at J, with 13 bases between. The CDR3 contains 13 residues. The CDR3 is CASRSGTETEAFF. DNA of the CDR3: TGTGCCAGCAGATCCGGGACTGAGACTGAAGCTTTCTTT.

V and J are TRBV10-3 and TRBJ1-2; tentative D call: TRBD1 (5 bases). CDR1 is ENHRY and CDR2 is SYGVKD in the germline V gene. The CDR3 totals 15 residues. V was shortened by 3 bases and J by 8 bases, with 19 bases between the two germline ends. The CDR3 sequence: CAISDRPGTNLGYTF. Here the CDR3 DNA reads TGTGCCATCAGTGACCGCCCTGGGACTAATCTCGGCTACACCTTC.